The source of this T cell receptor beta chain is a study of control samples from healthy donors and cancer patients. Trimming left V 4 bases short and J 3 bases short, with 9 bases between. Germline CDR1 is KGHDR and CDR2 is SFDVKD. CDR3 size: 13 residues. Libraries were prepared by immunoSEQ multiplex PCR; TCRdb keeps only in-frame clonotypes and omits some of them. Of over 150,000 clones listed, around 91% are singletons. Source material: blood. The clonotype originates from a woman in her 50s in good health. The chain has TRBV24-1 and TRBJ2-7, with D possibly TRBD1 on 6 matching bases. The CDR3 loop is CATSDLDSYEQYF. DNA for the CDR3: TGTGCCACCAGTGACCTGGACAGCTACGAGCAGTACTTC.